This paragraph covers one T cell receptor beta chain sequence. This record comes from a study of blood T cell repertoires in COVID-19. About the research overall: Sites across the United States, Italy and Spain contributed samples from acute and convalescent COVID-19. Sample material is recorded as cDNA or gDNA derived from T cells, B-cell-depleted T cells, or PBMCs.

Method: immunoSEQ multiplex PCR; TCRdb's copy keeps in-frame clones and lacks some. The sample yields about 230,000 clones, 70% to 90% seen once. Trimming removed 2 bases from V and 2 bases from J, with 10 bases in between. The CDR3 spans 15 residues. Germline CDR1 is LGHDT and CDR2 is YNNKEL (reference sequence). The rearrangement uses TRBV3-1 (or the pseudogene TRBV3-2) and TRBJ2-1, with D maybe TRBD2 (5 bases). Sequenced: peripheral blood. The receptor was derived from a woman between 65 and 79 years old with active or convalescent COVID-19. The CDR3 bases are TGTGCCAGCAGCCAAAAACTAGTGACCTACAATGAGCAGTTCTTC. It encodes CASSQKLVTYNEQFF.